The T cell receptor beta chain under discussion was sequenced for a study of T cell responses to AZD1222 COVID-19 vaccine. Study findings and constraints: Regions left unmutated in variants are reportedly the target of nearly half of spike-specific TCRs. Two doses of AZD1222 preceded a rise in Spike-specific TCR breadth and depth. Donors, mostly white British, included more females; clonal diversity was possibly underestimated. Just 5 to 7 people given AZD1222 tested seropositive at baseline.

The CDR3 spans 15 residues. Trimming at V came to 4 bases and at J to 2 bases, leaving 7 bases not matched to a gene. From germline, CDR1 is SGHTA and CDR2 FQGNSA. On this clone: What it binds is not known.

This table comes from immunoSEQ multiplex PCR, and its TCRdb copy is limited to in-frame clones, with some not included. The sample includes nearly 110,000 clones, 75% to 95% of them seen just once. The material sequenced was peripheral blood, taken 28 days after the second AZD1222 dose. The chain is built from TRBV7-2 and TRBJ1-1, with 7 bases identical to TRBD1. The clonotype originates from an adult who received the AZD1222 COVID-19 vaccine. Written as DNA, the CDR3 is TGTGCCAGCAGCTCAAGGGGACAGCTAAACACTGAAGCTTTCTTT. Translated: CASSSRGQLNTEAFF.